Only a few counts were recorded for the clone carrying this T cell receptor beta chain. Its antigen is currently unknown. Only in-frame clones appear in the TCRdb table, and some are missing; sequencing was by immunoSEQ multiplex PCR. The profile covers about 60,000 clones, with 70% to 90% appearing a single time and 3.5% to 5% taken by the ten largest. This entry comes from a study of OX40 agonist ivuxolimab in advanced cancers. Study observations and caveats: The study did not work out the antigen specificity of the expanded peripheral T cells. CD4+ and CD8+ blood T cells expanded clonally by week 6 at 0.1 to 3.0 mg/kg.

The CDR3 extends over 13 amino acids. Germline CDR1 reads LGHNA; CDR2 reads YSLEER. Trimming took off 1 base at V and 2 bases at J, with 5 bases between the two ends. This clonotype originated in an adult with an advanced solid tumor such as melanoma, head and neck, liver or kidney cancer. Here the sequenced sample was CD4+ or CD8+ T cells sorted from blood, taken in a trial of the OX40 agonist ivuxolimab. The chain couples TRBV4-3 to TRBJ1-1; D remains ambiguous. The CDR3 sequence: CASSQAINTEAFF. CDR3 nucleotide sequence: TGCGCCAGCAGCCAAGCTATTAACACTGAAGCTTTCTTT.